The 11 T cell receptor beta chains presented below share a single source sample, sequenced in a study of blood T cell repertoires in COVID-19. Some clones are missing from TCRdb's copy, which holds only in-frame ones; the method was immunoSEQ multiplex PCR. The data show around 200,000 clones, around 85% seen once. Sequencing was performed on peripheral blood. These receptors were obtained from a woman in her forties or fifties with acute or convalescent COVID-19.

The V and J genes are TRBV4-3 and TRBJ2-2; maybe TRBD2 (6 bases). V was cut by 0 bases and J by 4 bases, with 12 bases left in between. Germline V CDR1 and CDR2: LGHNA, YSLEER. There are 16 residues in the CDR3. CDR3 in DNA: TGCGCCAGCAGCCAAGAACCGGGAGCGCTCACCGGGGAGCTGTTTTTT. Translating it yields CASSQEPGALTGELFF.

The chain carries TRBV30 and TRBJ2-3; D is ambiguous. The ends were cut back, 2 bases at V and 0 bases at J, with 3 bases in the middle. Germline-derived CDR1 and CDR2 are GTSNPN and SVGIG (reference sequence). The CDR3 runs 12 residues. The chain's CDR3 is CAWSTSTDTQYF. In DNA form, the CDR3 reads TGTGCCTGGAGTACTAGCACAGATACGCAGTATTTT.

Comments on this clone: The same CDR3 can be traced to other DNA sequences in this sample. The chain recombines TRBV2 with TRBJ1-5; D might be TRBD1 (6 bases). The V end lost 5 bases, the J end lost 0 bases, and 11 bases lay between the germline ends. The germline CDR1 and CDR2 sequences are SNHLY and FYNNEI. The CDR3 is made up of 15 amino acids. CDR3 in amino acids: CASSPQGISNQPQHF. The CDR3 region has the DNA TGTGCCAGCAGTCCCCAGGGGATTAGCAATCAGCCCCAGCATTTT.

V gene TRBV10-3 combines with J gene TRBJ2-3, with 8 bases fitting TRBD1. J gave up 0 bases and V 7 bases, and 3 bases lay outside the gene matches. The CDR3 totals 14 residues. Germline V gives CDR1 ENHRY, CDR2 SYGVKD. The CDR3 sequence is CAITRDRSTDTQYF. CDR3 sequence (DNA): TGTGCCATCACTCGGGACAGGAGCACAGATACGCAGTATTTT.

This clone was seen only a few times. The V gene is TRBV18, the J gene TRBJ1-1; D may be TRBD1 (6 bases). Germline lookup yields CDR1 KGHSH and CDR2 LQKENI. The length of the CDR3 is 13 residues. Trimming removed 3 bases from V and 3 bases from J, with 8 bases in between. The CDR3 is CASSPYRDTEAFF. CDR3 nucleotides: TGTGCCAGCTCACCGTACAGGGACACTGAAGCTTTCTTT.

V usage is TRBV18 and J usage is TRBJ1-5; D uncertain. V was clipped by 6 bases and J by 5 bases, with 11 bases between them. Germline V gene lookup returns CDR1 KGHSH and CDR2 LQKENI. The CDR3 length is 13 residues. CDR3 in amino acids: CASSSGEDQPQHF. CDR3 coding DNA: TGTGCCAGCTCTTCGGGTGAGGATCAGCCCCAGCATTTT. Filled out from reference TRBV18 and TRBJ1-5, the complete variable domain reads NAGVMQNPRHLVRRRGQEARLRCSPMKGHSHVYWYRQLPEEGLKFMVYLQKENIIDESGMPKERFSAEFPKEGPSILRIQQVVRGDSAAYFCASSSGEDQPQHFGDGTRLSIL.

The J gene is TRBJ2-3, the V gene TRBV10-3; tentative D call: TRBD2 (6 bases). Germline V lookup: CDR1 ENHRY, CDR2 SYGVKD. The germline V and J ends were trimmed by 6 bases and 0 bases, with 13 bases remaining between them. The CDR3 has 15 residues. The CDR3 nucleotides are TGTGCCATCAGCGGAACTAGCCCGAGCACAGATACGCAGTATTTT. This encodes CAISGTSPSTDTQYF.

The J gene is TRBJ2-1, the V gene TRBV5-1; tentative D call: TRBD2 (6 bases). Germline V gives CDR1 SGHRS, CDR2 YFSETQ. This CDR3 has 14 amino acids. The V end was cut by 1 base, the J end by 5 bases, with 10 bases between. Here the CDR3 reads CASSLTGLDNEQFF. The CDR3 DNA reads TGCGCCAGCAGCTTGACGGGACTCGACAATGAGCAGTTCTTC.

The chain has TRBV7-2 and TRBJ2-2; the match to TRBD2 covers 15 bases. The J segment lost 4 bases and the V segment lost 5 bases, leaving 8 bases of the junction unmatched. The CDR3 is 18 residues long. CDR1 SGHTA and CDR2 FQGNSA come from the germline V gene. The CDR3 DNA reads TGTGCCAGCAGCCCCCGGACTAGCGGGGGGGCAGGCACCGGGGAGCTGTTTTTT. It encodes CASSPRTSGGAGTGELFF.

The rearrangement links TRBV10-3 to TRBJ2-3; 14 bases align to TRBD2. The CDR3 consists of 14 residues. The germline CDR1 and CDR2 sequences are ENHRY and SYGVKD. V gave up 11 bases and J gave up 4 bases; unmatched junction bases: 5. In nucleotides, the CDR3 is TGTGCCTCCGGGACTAGCGGGGGAGCAGATACGCAGTATTTT. Translation: CASGTSGGADTQYF.

The gene calls are TRBV28 and TRBJ1-2; 10 bases are shared with TRBD1. With V trimmed by 11 bases and J by 4 bases, 16 bases remained unmatched. The CDR3 is 16 amino acids. CDR1 and CDR2 from the germline V gene are MDHEN and SYDVKM. The CDR3 sequence is CAAGYGTGAQSYGYTF. The CDR3 DNA reads as TGTGCCGCGGGCTACGGGACAGGGGCCCAATCCTATGGCTACACCTTC.